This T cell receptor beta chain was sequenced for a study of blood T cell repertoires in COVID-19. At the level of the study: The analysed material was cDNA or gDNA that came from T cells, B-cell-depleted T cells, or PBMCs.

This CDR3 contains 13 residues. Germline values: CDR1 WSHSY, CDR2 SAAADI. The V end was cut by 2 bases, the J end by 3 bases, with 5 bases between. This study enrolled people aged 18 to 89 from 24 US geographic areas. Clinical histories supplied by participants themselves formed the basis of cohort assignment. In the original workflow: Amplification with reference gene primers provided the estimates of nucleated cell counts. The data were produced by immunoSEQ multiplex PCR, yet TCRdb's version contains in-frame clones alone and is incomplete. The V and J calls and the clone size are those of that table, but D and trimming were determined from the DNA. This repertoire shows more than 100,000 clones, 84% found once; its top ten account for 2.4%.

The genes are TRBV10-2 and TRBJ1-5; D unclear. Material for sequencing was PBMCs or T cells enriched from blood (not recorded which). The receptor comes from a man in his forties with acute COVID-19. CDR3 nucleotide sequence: TGCGCCAGCAGTGAGACTTACAATCAGCCCCAGCATTTT. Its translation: CASSETYNQPQHF.